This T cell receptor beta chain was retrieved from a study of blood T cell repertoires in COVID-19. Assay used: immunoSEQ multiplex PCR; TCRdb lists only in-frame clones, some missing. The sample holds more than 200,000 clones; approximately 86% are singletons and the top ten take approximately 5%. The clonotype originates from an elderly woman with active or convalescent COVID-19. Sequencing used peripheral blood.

CDR3 DNA: TGTGCCGTCCGGGGGCTAGCGGGAGAAACGGGATACGAGCAGTACTTC. Translation: CAVRGLAGETGYEQYF. The J gene is TRBJ2-7, the V gene TRBV10-3, with TRBD2 identical over 10 bases. The V gene's germline CDR1 is ENHRY and CDR2 SYGVKD. There are 16 residues in the CDR3. Trimming at V came to 11 bases and at J to 4 bases, leaving 17 bases not matched to a gene.